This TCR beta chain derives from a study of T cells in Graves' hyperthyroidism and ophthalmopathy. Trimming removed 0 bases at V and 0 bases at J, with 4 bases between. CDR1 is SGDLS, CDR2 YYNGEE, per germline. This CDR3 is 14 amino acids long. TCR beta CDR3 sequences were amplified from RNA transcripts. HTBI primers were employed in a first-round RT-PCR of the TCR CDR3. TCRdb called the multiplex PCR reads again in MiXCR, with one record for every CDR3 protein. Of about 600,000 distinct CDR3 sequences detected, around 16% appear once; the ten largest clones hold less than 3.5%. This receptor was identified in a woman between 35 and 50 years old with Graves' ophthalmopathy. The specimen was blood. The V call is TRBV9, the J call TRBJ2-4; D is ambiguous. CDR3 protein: CASSVGEAKNIQYF. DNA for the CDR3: TGTGCCAGCAGCGTAGGGGAAGCCAAAAACATTCAGTACTTC.